A single sample gave rise to the 2 T cell receptor beta chains below, sequenced in a study of Ad26.COV2.S vaccination and SARS-CoV-2 variants (dated by TCRdb to the early 2020s). The protocol used for the library was the immunoSEQ multiplex PCR assay. TCRdb carries this immuneACCESS record with in-frame sequences only. Its versions omit some clonotypes, under half of them owing to an unresolved V gene in the studies checked, with the rest unexplained. The sample includes some 340,000 clones, with roughly 84% observed a single time. The ten largest clones capture under 2% of the sample. The sample's treatment or condition label, decoded: roughly 19 received Ad26.COV2.S at low or high dose, single or two shots; several received placebo; per-sample allocation not given. For vaccine and placebo recipients, repertoires were sequenced using samples collected on day 63 after the first injection. Sequencing was performed on peripheral blood, taken in a trial of Ad26.COV2.S vaccine versus placebo. These receptor sequences come from a person between 18 and 60 years old who received the Ad26.COV2.S COVID-19 vaccine or a placebo.

V is TRBV6-5 and J is TRBJ1-1; D is ambiguous. The V gene lost 2 bases and the J gene lost 1 base, with 8 bases spanning the gap. Germline values: CDR1 MNHEY, CDR2 SVGAGI. The length of the CDR3 is 14 residues. The CDR3 here is CASSYVGENTEAFF. In DNA form, the CDR3 reads TGTGCCAGCAGTTACGTCGGGGAGAACACTGAAGCTTTCTTT.

This clone was picked up one time. The chain recombines TRBV19 with TRBJ1-2, with a possible D match to TRBD1 (6 bases). This CDR3 has 15 residues. Germline CDR1 LNHDA, CDR2 SQIVND (reference sequence). V was pared by 3 bases and J by 1 base, with 12 bases between. The chain's CDR3 is CASSITGQLNYGYTF. The CDR3 DNA reads TGTGCCAGTAGTATCACCGGACAGCTTAACTATGGCTACACCTTC.